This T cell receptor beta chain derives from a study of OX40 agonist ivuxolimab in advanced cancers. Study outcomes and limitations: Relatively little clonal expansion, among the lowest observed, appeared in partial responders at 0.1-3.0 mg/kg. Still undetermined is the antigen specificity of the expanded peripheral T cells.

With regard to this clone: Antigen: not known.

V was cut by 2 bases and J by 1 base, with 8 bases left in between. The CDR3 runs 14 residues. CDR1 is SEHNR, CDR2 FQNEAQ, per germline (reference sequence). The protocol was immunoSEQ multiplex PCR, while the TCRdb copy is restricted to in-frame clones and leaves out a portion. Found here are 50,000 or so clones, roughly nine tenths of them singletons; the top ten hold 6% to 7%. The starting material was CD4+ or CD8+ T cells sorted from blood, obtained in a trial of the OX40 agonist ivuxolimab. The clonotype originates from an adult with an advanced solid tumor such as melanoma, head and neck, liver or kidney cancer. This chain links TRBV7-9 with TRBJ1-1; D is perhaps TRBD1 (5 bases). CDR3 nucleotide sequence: TGTGCCAGCAGCTTAAAGGGGCCGAACACTGAAGCTTTCTTT. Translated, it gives CASSLKGPNTEAFF. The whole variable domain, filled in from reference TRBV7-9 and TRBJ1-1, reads DTGVSQNPRHKITKRGQNVTFRCDPISEHNRLYWYRQTLGQGPEFLTYFQNEAQLEKSRLLSDRFSAERPKGSFSTLEIQRTEQGDSAMYLCASSLKGPNTEAFFGQGTRLTVV.